These 32 T cell receptor beta chains were all obtained from the same sample, sequenced in a study of shared clonotypes between healthy human individuals. Data came from immunoSEQ multiplex PCR; TCRdb stores just in-frame clones and leaves some out. The sample carries 2 million to 2.5 million clones, 90% to 97% recorded once. What was sequenced was naive CD4+ T cells sorted from blood. The subset was: CD45RA+ positively selected. These receptors were taken from a young man in good health.

V usage is TRBV6-5 and J usage is TRBJ2-5; 8 nucleotides agree with TRBD2. Germline CDR1 is MNHEY and CDR2 is SVGAGI. CDR3 length: 15 amino acids. The V segment lost 6 bases and the J segment 7 bases; nucleotides outside the gene matches: 13. DNA for the CDR3: TGTGCCAGCAGGCTACTAGCGGCGCCGGAGGGGACCCAGTACTTC. It specifies CASRLLAAPEGTQYF.

The chain is built from TRBV30 and TRBJ1-1; D not resolved. The V gene lost 2 bases and the J gene lost 7 bases, with 11 bases spanning the gap. Germline V gene sequence: CDR1 GTSNPN, CDR2 SVGIG (reference sequence). The CDR3 has 12 amino acids. The CDR3: CAWSLRRDEAFF. The CDR3 DNA follows: TGTGCCTGGAGTCTACGACGGGATGAAGCTTTCTTT.

The chain recombines TRBV5-6 with TRBJ1-1; no clear D gene. V lost 4 bases to trimming and J lost 3 bases, with 10 bases between them. The CDR3 contains 13 residues. Germline loops: CDR1 SGHDT, CDR2 YYEEEE. In nucleotides, the CDR3 is TGTGCCAGCAGCGCTACGTTGGACACTGAAGCTTTCTTT. Protein product: CASSATLDTEAFF.

The V and J genes are TRBV7-2 and TRBJ1-6, with TRBD1 identical over 8 bases. Germline V gives CDR1 SGHTA, CDR2 FQGNSA. The V and J ends lost 2 bases and 2 bases, in that order; junction bases with no gene match: 11. The CDR3 contains 19 residues. Written as DNA, the CDR3 is TGTGCCAGCAGCTTAAGGGCGGCAGGGGGCTTGACCTATAATTCACCCCTCCACTTT. Encoded protein: CASSLRAAGGLTYNSPLHF.

This chain joins TRBV7-6 and TRBJ2-3, with 12 bases identical to TRBD2. The CDR3 extends over 16 amino acids. V dropped 2 bases and J dropped 3; count of bases not matched to a gene: 3. Germline V gives CDR1 SGHVS, CDR2 FNYEAQ. The CDR3 spells CASSLRTSGKTDTQYF. As DNA, the CDR3 is TGTGCCAGCAGCTTACGGACTAGCGGGAAGACAGATACGCAGTATTTT.

This chain joins TRBV30 and TRBJ2-3; D may be TRBD2 (6 bases). The CDR3 extends over 13 amino acids. V lost 5 bases to trimming and J lost 5 bases, with 14 bases between them. CDR1 and CDR2 (germline): GTSNPN, SVGIG (reference sequence). CDR3: CAWGGGVIDTQYF. CDR3 DNA sequence: TGTGCCTGGGGAGGCGGGGTAATAGATACGCAGTATTTT. The whole variable domain, filled in from reference TRBV30 and TRBJ2-3, reads SQTIHQWPATLVQPVGSPLSLECTVEGTSNPNLYWYRQAAGRGLQLLFYSVGIGQISSEVPQNLSASRPQDRQFILSSKKLLLSDSGFYLCAWGGGVIDTQYFGPGTRLTVL.

Notes on this clone: Different DNA sequences within this sample yield the same CDR3. The chain employs TRBV11-3 and TRBJ2-2, with TRBD1 matching 9 bases. This CDR3 has 14 residues. The ends lost 5 bases at V and 5 bases at J; junction bases unmatched: 3. Germline V lookup: CDR1 SGHNT, CDR2 YENEEA. The CDR3 sequence is CASSLDRGTGELFF. CDR3 nucleotides: TGTGCCAGCAGCCTCGACAGGGGGACCGGGGAGCTGTTTTTT. Full variable domain (remainder filled in from reference TRBV11-3 and TRBJ2-2): EAGVVQSPRYKIIEKKQPVAFWCNPISGHNTLYWYLQNLGQGPELLIRYENEEAVDDSQLPKDRFSAERLKGVDSTLKIQPAELGDSAVYLCASSLDRGTGELFFGEGSRLTVL.

The J gene is TRBJ1-6, the V gene TRBV5-6; 7 bases align to TRBD1. The length of the CDR3 is 14 residues. Trimming removed 5 bases from V and 7 bases from J; junction bases left unmatched: 6. The germline V gene has CDR1 SGHDT and CDR2 YYEEEE. CDR3 bases: TGTGCCAGCAGAACCGGGACAGTAAATTCACCCCTCCACTTT. This gives the protein CASRTGTVNSPLHF.

The chain uses TRBV4-3 and TRBJ1-6; D remains unclear. Trimming removed 1 base at V and 7 bases at J, with 8 bases between. Germline V gene lookup returns CDR1 LGHNA and CDR2 YSLEER. The CDR3 sequence is 14 residues long. The CDR3 spells CASSQVAENSPLHF. DNA of the CDR3: TGCGCCAGCAGCCAAGTGGCCGAAAATTCACCCCTCCACTTT.

The chain has TRBV29-1 and TRBJ2-3; perhaps TRBD2 as D (6 bases). The CDR3 is made up of 14 amino acids. In germline, CDR1 is SQVTM, CDR2 ANQGSEA. Trimming removed 1 base at V and 4 bases at J, with 12 bases between. The DNA for the CDR3 is TGCAGCGTTGAAGTAGGCGGGGTCGCAGATACGCAGTATTTT. Translating gives CSVEVGGVADTQYF.

In this sample, this clone turned up once. This chain uses TRBV7-2 with TRBJ2-3; a possible D gene is TRBD2 (6 bases). Deletions cut 8 bases from V and 0 bases from J, with 12 bases between. Germline loops: CDR1 SGHTA, CDR2 FQGNSA. CDR3 size: 14 residues. The CDR3 reads CASGRDFSTDTQYF. The CDR3 DNA reads TGTGCCAGCGGACGGGACTTTAGCACAGATACGCAGTATTTT. The full variable domain, rest sourced from reference TRBV7-2 and TRBJ2-3, is GAGVSQSPSNKVTEKGKDVELRCDPISGHTALYWYRQSLGQGLEFLIYFQGNSAPDKSGLPSDRFSAERTGGSVSTLTIQRTQQEDSAVYLCASGRDFSTDTQYFGPGTRLTVL.

The chain joins TRBV12-5 to TRBJ2-1, with D perhaps matching TRBD1 (5 bases). The CDR3 is made up of 15 amino acids. In germline, CDR1 is LGHNT, CDR2 FRNRAP. Trimming left V 5 bases short and J 2 bases short, with 13 bases between. Here the CDR3 reads CASGLRRGAYNEQFF. In DNA, the CDR3 is TGTGCTAGTGGTCTCCGAAGGGGCGCCTACAATGAGCAGTTCTTC.

The chain joins TRBV6-5 to TRBJ2-1, with a tentative D call TRBD2 (5 bases). Germline V lookup: CDR1 MNHEY, CDR2 SVGAGI. The CDR3 sequence is 15 residues long. Trimming pared 6 bases from V and 0 bases from J, leaving 12 bases between. In DNA form, the CDR3 reads TGTGCCAGCAGGAATATAGCGCGCTCCTACAATGAGCAGTTCTTC. Its translation: CASRNIARSYNEQFF.

Concerning this clone: Within the sample, other DNA sequences also encode this same CDR3. The rearrangement links TRBV27 to TRBJ2-1; TRBD2 matches 12 bases. This CDR3 has 15 residues. V shed 5 bases, J shed 2 bases, and the junction held 1 base outside the gene matches. The germline CDR1 and CDR2 sequences are MNHEY and SMNVEV (reference sequence). The CDR3 sequence is CASSPSGGAYNEQFF. The CDR3 region has the DNA TGTGCCAGCAGTCCTAGCGGGGGGGCCTACAATGAGCAGTTCTTC.

The V and J genes are TRBV6-5 and TRBJ1-2; maybe TRBD1 (5 bases). The CDR3 spans 14 residues. The germline V gene encodes CDR1 MNHEY and CDR2 SVGAGI. With 3 bases removed from V and 5 bases from J, the gap between germline ends came to 13 bases. CDR3 nucleotide sequence: TGTGCCAGCAGTTATTGGGACCAACCTTATGGCTACACCTTC. Encoded protein: CASSYWDQPYGYTF.

This clone occurred a few times. Other DNA sequences from this sample encode an identical CDR3 as well. J is TRBJ1-2 and V is TRBV10-3; D gene unclear. The V end lost 2 bases, the J end lost 0 bases, and 4 bases lay between the germline ends. The length of the CDR3 is 13 residues. In germline, CDR1 is ENHRY, CDR2 SYGVKD. The CDR3 here is CAISEGPNYGYTF. CDR3 bases: TGTGCCATCAGTGAGGGGCCTAACTATGGCTACACCTTC.

This clone has only one observation. The V call is TRBV18, the J call TRBJ1-6, with unresolved D. The CDR3 covers 15 residues. In germline, CDR1 is KGHSH, CDR2 LQKENI. V lost 3 bases to trimming and J lost 7 bases, with 13 bases between them. DNA of the CDR3: TGTGCCAGCTCACCTGGATTTGGAGTAAATTCACCCCTCCACTTT. Translated: CASSPGFGVNSPLHF.

This chain joins TRBV21-1 and TRBJ2-1; TRBD1 is taken as the D call from the table, unchecked against the DNA. TRBV21-1 is reported as a pseudogene. The CDR3 runs 10 residues. The CDR3 loop reads CASMTATRFF. Written as DNA, the CDR3 is TGTGCCAGCATGACAGCTACCCGGTTCTTC.

In this sample, this clone turned up once. The rearrangement links TRBV4-1 to TRBJ2-2, with TRBD2 as a possible D gene (7 bases). CDR1 MGHRA and CDR2 YSYEKL come from the germline V gene. Trimming took 1 base from V and 5 from J, leaving 26 bases between them. This CDR3 contains 20 residues. CDR3 region: CASSQGYRGALFSGTGELFF. CDR3 coding DNA: TGCGCCAGCAGCCAAGGTTACCGGGGGGCACTCTTTAGCGGGACCGGGGAGCTGTTTTTT.

The rearrangement uses TRBV28 and TRBJ1-5, with D maybe TRBD1 (5 bases). Germline V lookup: CDR1 MDHEN, CDR2 SYDVKM. V lost 8 bases, J lost 2 bases, and 13 bases lay in between. This CDR3 region has 14 residues. This chain's CDR3 is CASGKDIGNQPQHF. The DNA for the CDR3 is TGTGCCAGCGGAAAGGACATCGGCAATCAGCCCCAGCATTTT.

This chain connects TRBV5-1 to TRBJ1-3, with D unclear. This CDR3 has 15 residues. V lost 4 bases and J 0 bases, leaving 11 bases between the germline ends. Germline V CDR1 and CDR2: SGHRS, YFSETQ. The CDR3 DNA follows: TGCGCCAGCAGCCCTGGGTCCATCTCTGGAAACACCATATATTTT. This encodes CASSPGSISGNTIYF.

Only one count was recorded for this clone. The genes are TRBV7-6 and TRBJ2-1; 7 nucleotides line up with TRBD2. Losses at the gene ends were 3 bases for V and 5 bases for J; bases not matched to a gene: 4. The CDR3 runs to 14 residues. Germline V gene sequence: CDR1 SGHVS, CDR2 FNYEAQ. DNA for the CDR3: TGTGCCAGCAGCTTCCCAAGCGGGAACAATGAGCAGTTCTTC. Translation: CASSFPSGNNEQFF.

This chain links TRBV14 with TRBJ2-7, with 8 nucleotides matching TRBD1. After removal of 4 bases from V and 3 bases from J, the junction contained 8 bases not matched to a gene. CDR3 length equals 15 residues. Germline CDR1 and CDR2: SGHDN and FVKESK. As DNA, the CDR3 is TGTGCCAGCAGCCTCCTGGACAGGGCCTACTACGAGCAGTACTTC. Amino acids: CASSLLDRAYYEQYF.

This clone occurred once. This rearrangement joins TRBV7-2 to TRBJ1-2; D may be TRBD1 (6 bases). The CDR3 consists of 16 residues. Germline V gives CDR1 SGHTA, CDR2 FQGNSA. Trimming stripped 3 bases from V and 0 bases from J, with 14 bases between. CDR3 protein: CASSFSPGASNYGYTF. CDR3 nucleotide sequence: TGTGCCAGCAGCTTCTCTCCGGGGGCCTCTAACTATGGCTACACCTTC.

V usage is TRBV11-2 and J usage is TRBJ2-7; 10 bases are shared with TRBD1. CDR1 SGHAT and CDR2 FQNNGV come from the germline V gene. CDR3 size: 14 residues. With 8 bases clipped from V and 9 bases from J, the junction kept 13 bases outside the gene matches. The CDR3 protein is CASRPGQGSWAQYF. The CDR3 region has the DNA TGTGCCAGCCGACCGGGACAGGGGTCGTGGGCGCAGTACTTC.

In the case of this clone: Other DNA variants within this sample encode the same CDR3. This sequence joins TRBV18 and TRBJ1-1; D gene ambiguous. The V and J ends lost 3 bases and 5 bases respectively, with 7 bases between them. The CDR3 sequence is 12 residues long. From germline, CDR1 is KGHSH and CDR2 LQKENI. The CDR3 spells CASSPGFTEAFF. Written as DNA, the CDR3 is TGTGCCAGCTCACCGGGGTTTACTGAAGCTTTCTTT.

J is TRBJ2-1 and V is TRBV5-4; 7 bases map to TRBD2. V dropped 4 bases and J dropped 4; count of bases not matched to a gene: 8. Germline CDR1 and CDR2: SGHNT and YYREEE (reference sequence). The CDR3 runs to 15 residues. This CDR3 is CASSRGDGTYNEQFF. CDR3 nucleotides: TGTGCCAGCAGCCGGGGGGACGGAACATACAATGAGCAGTTCTTC. Full variable domain (missing parts from reference TRBV5-4 and TRBJ2-1): ETGVTQSPTHLIKTRGQQVTLRCSSQSGHNTVSWYQQALGQGPQFIFQYYREEENGRGNFPPRFSGLQFPNYSSELNVNALELDDSALYLCASSRGDGTYNEQFFGPGTRLTVL.

The rearrangement links TRBV4-1 to TRBJ1-6; no clear D gene. The germline CDR1 and CDR2 sequences are MGHRA and YSYEKL. CDR3 length: 16 residues. Trimming took off 6 bases at V and 7 bases at J, with 19 bases between the two ends. The CDR3 reads CASSVTTSPSNSPLHF. The DNA for the CDR3 is TGCGCCAGCAGTGTAACTACTTCCCCTTCGAATTCACCCCTCCACTTT.

V usage is TRBV11-2 and J usage is TRBJ2-1; D unclear. Trimming removed 5 bases from V and 5 bases from J, with 13 bases in between. The V gene's germline CDR1 is SGHAT and CDR2 FQNNGV. The CDR3 extends over 14 amino acids. The CDR3 sequence is CASSPGVANNEQFF. CDR3 DNA sequence: TGTGCCAGCAGCCCTGGAGTCGCCAACAATGAGCAGTTCTTC.

CDR3 sequence (DNA): TGTGCCAGCAAGAATACCGGGACTCCATCCTACGAGCAGTACTTC. As protein: CASKNTGTPSYEQYF. The gene calls are TRBV28 and TRBJ2-7, with D possibly TRBD2 on 6 matching bases. This CDR3 contains 15 residues. V was cut by 7 bases and J by 1 base, with 17 bases left in between. Germline V gene sequence: CDR1 MDHEN, CDR2 SYDVKM.

The chain links TRBV6-5 to TRBJ2-7, with TRBD1 identical over 10 bases. CDR3 length: 13 amino acids. Unmatched junction bases numbered 4, after V lost 7 bases and J lost 4 bases. The germline V gene encodes CDR1 MNHEY and CDR2 SVGAGI. The CDR3 loop reads CASIGTGVYEQYF. The CDR3 coding sequence is TGTGCCAGCATAGGGACAGGGGTGTACGAGCAGTACTTC.

The chain uses TRBV19 and TRBJ1-5; unclear D gene. This CDR3 region has 16 residues. The V gene's germline CDR1 is LNHDA and CDR2 SQIVND (reference sequence). V gave up 1 base and J gave up 0 bases, with 10 bases separating them. The DNA of the CDR3 is TGTGCCAGTAGTATAGGATCGCAGATTAGCAATCAGCCCCAGCATTTT. This encodes CASSIGSQISNQPQHF.